This TCR beta chain was sequenced for a study of ipilimumab plus nivolumab after autologous stem cell transplantation. The wider study: Median doses per patient: a few ipilimumab, 8 or 9 nivolumab. DLBCL patients had primary refractory or relapsed disease.

Concerning this clone itself: Its target is unknown.

Study findings and constraints: The authors say TCR, Treg and microbiome findings warrant further study.

Trimming removed 11 bases from V and 6 bases from J; junction bases left unmatched: 10. The CDR3 contains 14 residues. Germline CDR1 and CDR2: LNHDA and SQIVND (reference sequence). Patients got ipilimumab 1 mg/kg beginning 14 to 28 days post-transplant. The protocol was immunoSEQ multiplex PCR, while the TCRdb copy is restricted to in-frame clones and leaves out a portion. The sample yields roughly 16,000 clones, roughly four fifths seen once. The chain combines TRBV19 with TRBJ2-2, with 9 bases fitting TRBD1. This clonotype originated in a male donor with diffuse large B-cell lymphoma. Sequenced here: PBMCs, sampled in a trial of ipilimumab plus nivolumab as post-transplant consolidation. CDR3: CASKTRQGAGELFF. DNA for the CDR3: TGTGCCTCCAAGACTCGACAGGGGGCCGGGGAGCTGTTTTTT.